Sequencing of this T cell receptor beta chain was carried out in a study of breast tumors, draining lymph nodes, adjacent tissues. General study results and limits: Data fit most tumor T cells coming from lymph node, expanding in tumor.

TCRdb re-derived calls from the multiplex PCR reads in MiXCR, one entry per CDR3 protein. The profile covers about 140,000 distinct CDR3 sequences, with about 31% appearing a single time and 2.3% taken by the ten largest. Samples came from axillary lymph nodes draining the breast cancer. In germline, CDR1 is MNHEY, CDR2 SVGEGT. This CDR3 comprises 15 residues. V was clipped by 6 bases and J by 0 bases; unmatched bases: 8. The table lists this clonotype with many counts. The antigen is undetermined. Material: axillary lymph node tissue. The gene calls are TRBV6-2 or TRBV6-3 and TRBJ2-7, with 7 bases aligning to TRBD1. This receptor was taken from a female donor with breast cancer. Some clones in this sample may be carry-over from other donors' samples. For the CDR3, the DNA is TGTGCCAGCAGAGCGCCGGGACAGCTCTCCTACGAGCAGTACTTC. Protein product: CASRAPGQLSYEQYF.